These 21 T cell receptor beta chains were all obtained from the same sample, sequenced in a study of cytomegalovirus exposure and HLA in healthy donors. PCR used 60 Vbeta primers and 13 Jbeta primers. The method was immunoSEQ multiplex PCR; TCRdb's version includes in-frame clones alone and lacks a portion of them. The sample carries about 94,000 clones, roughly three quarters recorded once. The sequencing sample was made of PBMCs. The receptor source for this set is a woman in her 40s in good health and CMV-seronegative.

The CDR3 loop reads CASSPGQAVRRDGELFF. CDR3 in DNA: TGTGCCAGCAGTCCGGGACAGGCAGTAAGAAGGGACGGGGAGCTGTTTTTT. The gene calls are TRBV28 and TRBJ2-2, with 8 bases that match TRBD1. The CDR3 length is 17 residues. CDR1 MDHEN and CDR2 SYDVKM come from the germline V gene. With 5 bases clipped from V and 7 bases from J, the junction kept 15 bases outside the gene matches.

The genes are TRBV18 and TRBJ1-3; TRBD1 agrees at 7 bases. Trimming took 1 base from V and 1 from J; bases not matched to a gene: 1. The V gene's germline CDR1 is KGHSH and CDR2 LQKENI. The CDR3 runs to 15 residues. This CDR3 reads CASSPQTGSGNTIYF. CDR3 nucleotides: TGTGCCAGCTCACCACAGACAGGGTCTGGAAACACCATATATTTT.

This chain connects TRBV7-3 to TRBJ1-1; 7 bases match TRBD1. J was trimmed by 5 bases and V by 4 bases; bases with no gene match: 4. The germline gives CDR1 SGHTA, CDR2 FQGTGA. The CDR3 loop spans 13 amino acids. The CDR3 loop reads CASSSTGATEAFF. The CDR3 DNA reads TGTGCCAGCAGCTCAACAGGGGCAACTGAAGCTTTCTTT. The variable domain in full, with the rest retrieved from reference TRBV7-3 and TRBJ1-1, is GAGVSQTPSNKVTEKGKYVELRCDPISGHTALYWYRQSLGQGPEFLIYFQGTGAADDSGLPNDRFFAVRPEGSVSTLKIQRTERGDSAVYLCASSSTGATEAFFGQGTRLTVV.

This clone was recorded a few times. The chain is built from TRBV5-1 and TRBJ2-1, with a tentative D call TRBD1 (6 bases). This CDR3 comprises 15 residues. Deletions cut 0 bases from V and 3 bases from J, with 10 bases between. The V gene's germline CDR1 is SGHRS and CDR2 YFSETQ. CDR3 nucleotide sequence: TGCGCCAGCAGCTTGGATGGACAGCTCTACAATGAGCAGTTCTTC. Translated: CASSLDGQLYNEQFF.

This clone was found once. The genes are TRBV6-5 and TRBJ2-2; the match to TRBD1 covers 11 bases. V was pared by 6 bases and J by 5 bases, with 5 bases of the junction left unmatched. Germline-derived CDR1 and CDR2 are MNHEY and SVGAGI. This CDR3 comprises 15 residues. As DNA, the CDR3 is TGTGCCAGCAGGGCCGGGACAGGGGGAACCGGGGAGCTGTTTTTT. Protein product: CASRAGTGGTGELFF.

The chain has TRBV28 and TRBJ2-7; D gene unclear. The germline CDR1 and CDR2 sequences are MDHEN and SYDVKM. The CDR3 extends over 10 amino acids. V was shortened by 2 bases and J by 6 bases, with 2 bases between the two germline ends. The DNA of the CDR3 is TGTGCCAGCAGTTTACGCGAGCAGTACTTC. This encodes CASSLREQYF.

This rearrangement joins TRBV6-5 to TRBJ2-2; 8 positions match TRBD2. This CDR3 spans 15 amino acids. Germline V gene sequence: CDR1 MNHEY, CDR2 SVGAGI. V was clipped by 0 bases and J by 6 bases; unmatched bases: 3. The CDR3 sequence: CASSYSGLVAGELFF. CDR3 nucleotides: TGTGCCAGCAGTTACTCGGGACTAGTCGCCGGGGAGCTGTTTTTT.

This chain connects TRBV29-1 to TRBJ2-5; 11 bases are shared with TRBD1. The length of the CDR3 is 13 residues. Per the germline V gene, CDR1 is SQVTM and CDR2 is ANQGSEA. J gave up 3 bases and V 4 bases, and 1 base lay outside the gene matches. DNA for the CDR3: TGCAGCGTTGGGGACAGGGGGAAAGAGACCCAGTACTTC. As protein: CSVGDRGKETQYF. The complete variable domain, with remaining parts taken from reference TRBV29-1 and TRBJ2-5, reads SAVISQKPSRDICQRGTSLTIQCQVDSQVTMMFWYRQQPGQSLTLIATANQGSEATYESGFVIDKFPISRPNLTFSTLTVSNMSPEDSSIYLCSVGDRGKETQYFGPGTRLLVL.

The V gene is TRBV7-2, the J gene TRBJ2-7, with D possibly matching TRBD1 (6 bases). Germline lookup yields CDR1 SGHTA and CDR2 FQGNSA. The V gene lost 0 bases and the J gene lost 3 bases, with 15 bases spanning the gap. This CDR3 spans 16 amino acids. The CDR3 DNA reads TGTGCCAGCAGCTTAGCCTCGACAGGATTATACTACGAGCAGTACTTC. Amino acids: CASSLASTGLYYEQYF.

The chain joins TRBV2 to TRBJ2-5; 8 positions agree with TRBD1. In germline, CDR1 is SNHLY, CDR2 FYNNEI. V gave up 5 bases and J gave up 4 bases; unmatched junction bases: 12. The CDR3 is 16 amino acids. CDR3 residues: CASSTQGAGGRETQYF. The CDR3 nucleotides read TGTGCCAGCAGTACGCAGGGGGCAGGGGGGCGAGAGACCCAGTACTTC.

The CDR3 nucleotides are TGTGCCATCAGTTGGGGGACTAGTTACGACGAGCAGTACTTC. Amino acid sequence: CAISWGTSYDEQYF. The rearrangement links TRBV10-3 to TRBJ2-7; TRBD2 matches 8 bases. CDR3 length: 14 amino acids. Germline CDR1 is ENHRY and CDR2 is SYGVKD. V lost 5 bases, J lost 5 bases, and 8 bases stayed unmatched.

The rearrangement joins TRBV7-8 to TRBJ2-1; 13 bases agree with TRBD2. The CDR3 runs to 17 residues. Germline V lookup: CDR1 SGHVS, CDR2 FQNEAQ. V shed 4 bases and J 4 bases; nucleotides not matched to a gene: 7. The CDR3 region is CASSYRLAGGPYNEQFF. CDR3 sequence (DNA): TGTGCCAGCAGCTATCGACTAGCGGGGGGCCCTTACAATGAGCAGTTCTTC.

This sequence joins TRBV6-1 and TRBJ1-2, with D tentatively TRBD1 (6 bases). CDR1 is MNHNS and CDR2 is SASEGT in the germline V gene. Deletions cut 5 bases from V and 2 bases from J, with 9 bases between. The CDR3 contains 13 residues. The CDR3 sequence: CASSWTENYGYTF. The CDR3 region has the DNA TGTGCCAGCAGTTGGACAGAAAACTATGGCTACACCTTC.

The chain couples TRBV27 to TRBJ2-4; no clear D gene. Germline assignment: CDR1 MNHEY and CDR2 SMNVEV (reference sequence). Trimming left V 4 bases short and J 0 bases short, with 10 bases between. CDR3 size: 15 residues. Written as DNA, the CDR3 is TGTGCCAGCAGTTCTACCGGGTTAGCCAAAAACATTCAGTACTTC. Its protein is CASSSTGLAKNIQYF.

The CDR3, as DNA: TGTGCCAGTAGTATAGGGGTACAGGGGGTTCAGCCCCAGCATTTT. The encoded protein is CASSIGVQGVQPQHF. The chain has TRBV19 and TRBJ1-5; 8 positions agree with TRBD1. The length of the CDR3 is 15 residues. V trimming: 1 base; J trimming: 6 bases; junction bases outside the gene matches: 5. The germline V gene has CDR1 LNHDA and CDR2 SQIVND (reference sequence).

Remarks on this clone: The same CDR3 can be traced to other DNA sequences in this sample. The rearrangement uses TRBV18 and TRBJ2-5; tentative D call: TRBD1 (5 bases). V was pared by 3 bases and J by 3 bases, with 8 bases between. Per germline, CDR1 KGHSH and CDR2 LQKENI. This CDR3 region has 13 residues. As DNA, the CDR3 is TGTGCCAGCTCACCGGGGCAGAAAGAGACCCAGTACTTC. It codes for CASSPGQKETQYF.

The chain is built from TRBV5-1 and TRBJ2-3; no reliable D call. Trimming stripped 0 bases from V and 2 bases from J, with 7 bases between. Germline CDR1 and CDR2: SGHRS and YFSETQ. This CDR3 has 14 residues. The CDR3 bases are TGCGCCAGCAGCTTGGCTCCAGTCACAGATACGCAGTATTTT. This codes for CASSLAPVTDTQYF.

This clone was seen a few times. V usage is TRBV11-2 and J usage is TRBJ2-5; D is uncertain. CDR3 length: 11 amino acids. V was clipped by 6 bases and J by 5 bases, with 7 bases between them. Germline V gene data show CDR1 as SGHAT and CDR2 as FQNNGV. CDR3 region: CASRSGETQYF. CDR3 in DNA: TGTGCCAGCAGATCCGGGGAGACCCAGTACTTC.

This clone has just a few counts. CDR3 bases: TGTGCCAGCAGCCTCTCGGGCGCGGGATTCTCTGGAAACACCATATATTTT. Translated, it gives CASSLSGAGFSGNTIYF. J is TRBJ1-3 and V is TRBV14; D ambiguous. The CDR3 is 17 amino acids. Trimming removed 4 bases from V and 0 bases from J, with 16 bases in between. In germline, CDR1 is SGHDN, CDR2 FVKESK.

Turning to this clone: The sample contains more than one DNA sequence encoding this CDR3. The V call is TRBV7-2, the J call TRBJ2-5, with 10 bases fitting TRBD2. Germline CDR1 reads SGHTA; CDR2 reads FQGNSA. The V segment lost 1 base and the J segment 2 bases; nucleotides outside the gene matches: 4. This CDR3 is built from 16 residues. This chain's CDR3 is CASSLGPSGGQETQYF. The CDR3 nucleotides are TGTGCCAGCAGCTTAGGGCCTAGCGGGGGACAAGAGACCCAGTACTTC. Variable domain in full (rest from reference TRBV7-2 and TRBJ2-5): GAGVSQSPSNKVTEKGKDVELRCDPISGHTALYWYRQSLGQGLEFLIYFQGNSAPDKSGLPSDRFSAERTGGSVSTLTIQRTQQEDSAVYLCASSLGPSGGQETQYFGPGTRLLVL.

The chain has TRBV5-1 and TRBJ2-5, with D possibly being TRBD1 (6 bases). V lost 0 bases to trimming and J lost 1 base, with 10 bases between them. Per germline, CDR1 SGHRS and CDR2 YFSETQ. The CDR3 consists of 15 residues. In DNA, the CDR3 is TGCGCCAGCAGCTTGGTTCTGGACAGCCAAGAGACCCAGTACTTC. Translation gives CASSLVLDSQETQYF. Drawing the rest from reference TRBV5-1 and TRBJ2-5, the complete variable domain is KAGVTQTPRYLIKTRGQQVTLSCSPISGHRSVSWYQQTPGQGLQFLFEYFSETQRNKGNFPGRFSGRQFSNSRSEMNVSTLELGDSALYLCASSLVLDSQETQYFGPGTRLLVL.